The clone carrying this T cell receptor (beta chain) was seen a handful of times. Its antigen is not identified. TCRdb's table, derived via immunoSEQ multiplex PCR, lists solely in-frame clones and lacks some. Among about 350,000 clones listed, around 88% were seen once. The sample comes from a study of Ad26.COV2.S vaccination and SARS-CoV-2 variants. The wider study: In the study, Ad26.COV2.S was injected intramuscularly once, or twice 56 days apart.

J was trimmed by 4 bases and V by 4 bases; bases with no gene match: 3. The CDR3 is made up of 15 amino acids. Germline V gives CDR1 SGHTA, CDR2 FQGTGA. Study conclusions and caveats: Breadth, reportedly substantial, characterized the spike-specific CD8+ and CD4+ T cell responses after vaccination.

Documented treatment: about 20 received Ad26.COV2.S at low or high dose, single or two shots; about 5 received placebo; per-sample allocation not given. Material that was analyzed had been drawn on day 63 after the first vaccine or placebo injection. A Boston donor was an adult aged 18-55 years. This TCR came from a person aged 18-65 years who received the Ad26.COV2.S COVID-19 vaccine or a placebo. The J gene is TRBJ2-6, the V gene TRBV7-3; 8 positions match TRBD1. The source material was peripheral blood, sampled in a trial of Ad26.COV2.S vaccine versus placebo. CDR3 DNA: TGTGCCAGCAGCTCCCAGGGGGCGGGGGCCAACGTCCTGACTTTC. Translation gives CASSSQGAGANVLTF.